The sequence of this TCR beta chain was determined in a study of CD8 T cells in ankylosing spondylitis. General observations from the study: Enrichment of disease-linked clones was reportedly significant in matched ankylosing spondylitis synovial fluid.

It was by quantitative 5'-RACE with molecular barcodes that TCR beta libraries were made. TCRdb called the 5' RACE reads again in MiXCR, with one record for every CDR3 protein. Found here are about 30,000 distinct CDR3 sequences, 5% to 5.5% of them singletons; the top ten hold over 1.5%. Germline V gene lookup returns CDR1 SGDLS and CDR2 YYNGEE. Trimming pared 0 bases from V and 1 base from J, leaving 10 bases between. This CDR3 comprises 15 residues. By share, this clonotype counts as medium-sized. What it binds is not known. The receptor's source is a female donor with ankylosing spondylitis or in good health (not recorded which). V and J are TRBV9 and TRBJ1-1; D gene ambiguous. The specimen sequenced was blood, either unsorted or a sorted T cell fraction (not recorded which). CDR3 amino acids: CASSVGPGKNTEAFF. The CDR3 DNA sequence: TGTGCCAGCAGCGTAGGACCGGGAAAGAACACTGAAGCTTTCTTT.